This TCR beta chain was recorded in a study of siplizumab effects on memory and regulatory T cells. Per the germline V gene, CDR1 is SSHAT and CDR2 is FNYEAQ (reference sequence). CDR3 length equals 15 residues. Overall study results and limits: Many proliferating CD4+ or CD8+ clones remained unclassified. Roughly 75-96% of them could not be assigned either a naive or a memory phenotype. Major contributors to the alloresponse seemed to be naive T cells, which also appeared more diverse than memory cells. Researchers could map only a minor fraction of alloreactive clones to unstimulated subsets. Alloreactive sequences that could be traced to unstimulated CD4+ memory cells showed a significant reduction under siplizumab.

Comments on this clone: Its antigen is as yet unknown. Its ends do not fully match the called genes, so a read error is possible.

The assay was immunoSEQ multiplex PCR, and TCRdb's table has in-frame clones only and misses some. The table has under 110,000 clones, roughly 91% seen once. The chain employs TRBV7-7 and TRBJ2-7, with a weak D call TRBD2 (6 bases). Sequencing input: non-Treg CD4+ T cells sorted from blood. The receptor comes from a human donor in good health. The CDR3 here is CASSLSWTTKYEQYF. The CDR3 nucleotides read TGTGCTAGCAGCTTATCCTGGACTACCAAATACGAGCAGTACTTC.